This TCR beta chain came from a study of naive and memory T cell subsets. Germline V CDR1 and CDR2: SGHDT, YYEEEE. The CDR3 loop spans 14 amino acids. Worth noting for this clonotype: What it binds is unknown. At one end, the junction sequence differs from germline, possibly due to a read error.

Two oligonucleotides, mixed equimolar, formed the beta constant-region primer covering TRBC1 and TRBC2. TCRdb re-analysed the UMI-ligation and nested PCR reads in MiXCR, keeping a single row per CDR3 protein. The profile shows 130,000 to 150,000 distinct CDR3 sequences, about 17% of them singletons. Four subsets defined by CD45RA and CD27 were sorted after CD3, CD4, CD8 and live/dead staining. Whole-study results and caveats: Naive repertoires, especially CD8, held a few larger clonotypes, possibly memory cells re-expressing CD45RA.

The V call is TRBV5-6, the J call TRBJ2-1; the D gene is possibly TRBD1 (5 bases). Material for sequencing was naive CD4+ T cells from blood. The TCR comes from a human donor in good health. DNA of the CDR3: TGTGCCAGCAGTTCTACAGGTTTCTACAATGAGCGGTTCTTC. Its translation is CASSSTGFYNERFF.